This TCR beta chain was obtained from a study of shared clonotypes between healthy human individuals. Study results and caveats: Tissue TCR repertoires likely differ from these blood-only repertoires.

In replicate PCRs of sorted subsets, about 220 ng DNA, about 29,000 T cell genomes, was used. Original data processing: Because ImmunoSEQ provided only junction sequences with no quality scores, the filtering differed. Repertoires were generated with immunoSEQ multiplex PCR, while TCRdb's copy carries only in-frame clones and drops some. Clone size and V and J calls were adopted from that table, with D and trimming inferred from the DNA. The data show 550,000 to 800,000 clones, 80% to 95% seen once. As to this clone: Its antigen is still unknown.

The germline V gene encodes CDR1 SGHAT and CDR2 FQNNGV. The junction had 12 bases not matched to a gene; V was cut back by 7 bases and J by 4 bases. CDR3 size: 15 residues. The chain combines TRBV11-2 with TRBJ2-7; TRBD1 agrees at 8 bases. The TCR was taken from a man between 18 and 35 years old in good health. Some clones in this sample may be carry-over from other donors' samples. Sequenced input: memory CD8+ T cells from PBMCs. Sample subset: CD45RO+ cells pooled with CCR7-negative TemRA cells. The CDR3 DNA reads TGTGCCAGCACCGTTAACCGGGACAGGTATTACGAGCAGTACTTC. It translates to CASTVNRDRYYEQYF.